The T cell receptor beta chain described here comes from a study of vaccination and CD4 T cells after COVID-19. Trimming took 6 bases from V and 0 from J, leaving 13 bases between them. Germline assignment: CDR1 SGHRS and CDR2 YFSETQ. CDR3 length: 14 amino acids. Regarding this clonotype: Its antigen is currently unknown.

Treatment described: roughly 10-day PBMC culture with coronavirus spike peptide pools or control peptides (ViraFEST assay). Researchers used the Oncomine TCR Beta short-read assay to sequence DNA from cultured CD4+ T cells. TCRdb independently ran MiXCR on the PCR reads; one entry per CDR3 protein. The sample consists of some 18,000 distinct CDR3 sequences, around 80% of them appearing once. The TCR sequence derives from a human donor who received a COVID-19 vaccine. Sequencing was performed on CD4+ T cells from blood, cultured in vitro, taken after SARS-CoV-2 vaccination. The rearrangement uses TRBV5-1 and TRBJ2-7; TRBD1 might be the D (6 bases). Written as DNA, the CDR3 is TGCGCCAGCAACCCCGGACAGAGCTCCTACGAGCAGTACTTC. Protein: CASNPGQSSYEQYF.